This section outlines one T cell receptor beta chain sequence together with its context. The method was immunoSEQ multiplex PCR; TCRdb's version includes in-frame clones alone and lacks a portion of them. The data show some 97,000 clones, with roughly 88% seen just once and around 7.9% held by the top ten. The record originates from a study of radiation and T cells in renal cell carcinoma. The time point was: blood 4 weeks post-SBRT, at nephrectomy. As to treatment: 15 Gy SBRT to primary tumor, nephrectomy 4 weeks later. Nephrectomy followed 15 Gy stereotactic body radiation by 4 weeks. Radiation-treated patients gave blood at baseline, week 2 and week 4. The tumor was a clear cell renal cell carcinoma. The material sequenced was blood, taken from a patient whose treatment included radiotherapy and nephrectomy. The receptor's source is a man in his fifties or sixties with renal cell carcinoma.

CDR3 amino acids: CASSDSKQAPSNQPQHF. In nucleotides, the CDR3 is TGTGCCAGCAGTGACTCGAAACAGGCCCCTAGCAATCAGCCCCAGCATTTT. The chain employs TRBV6-4 and TRBJ1-5; a weak D match, TRBD1 (5 bases). V shed 0 bases and J shed 0 bases, with 12 bases lying between them. The CDR3 spans 17 residues. CDR1 MRHNA and CDR2 SNTAGT come from the germline V gene.